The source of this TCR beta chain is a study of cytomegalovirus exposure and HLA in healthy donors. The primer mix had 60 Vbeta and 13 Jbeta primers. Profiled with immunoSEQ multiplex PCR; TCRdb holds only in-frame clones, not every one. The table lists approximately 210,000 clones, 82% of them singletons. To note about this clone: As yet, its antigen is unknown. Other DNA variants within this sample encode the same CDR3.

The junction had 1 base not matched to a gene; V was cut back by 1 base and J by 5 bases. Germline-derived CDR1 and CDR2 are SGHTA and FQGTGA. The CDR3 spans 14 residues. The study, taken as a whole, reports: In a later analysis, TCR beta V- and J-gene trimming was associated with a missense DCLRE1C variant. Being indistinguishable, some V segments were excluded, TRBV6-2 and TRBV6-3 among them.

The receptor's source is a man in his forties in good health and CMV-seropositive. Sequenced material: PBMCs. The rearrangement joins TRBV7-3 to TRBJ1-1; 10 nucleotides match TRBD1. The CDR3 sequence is CASSLKGQGTEAFF. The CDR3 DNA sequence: TGTGCCAGCAGCTTAAAGGGACAGGGGACTGAAGCTTTCTTT.